This passage covers 29 T cell receptor beta chains from one sample sequenced in a study of blood T cells in healthy people across ages. Through a sample-barcoded 5' primer and a J-beta primer mix, a second PCR was run for roughly 6 to 11 cycles. TCRdb itself ran the 5' RACE reads through MiXCR, one entry per CDR3 protein. In the table there are around 780,000 distinct CDR3 sequences, around 24% of which are singletons. This same sample was also taken into another study, of T cells of mothers and their children.

The material sequenced was blood. All receptors derive from a boy aged 5 to 17 in good health.

V usage is TRBV5-1 and J usage is TRBJ2-5; no firm D call. The J call may be incorrect, as the DNA end agrees better with TRBJ2-7. This CDR3 is 15 amino acids long. Germline V gives CDR1 SGHRS, CDR2 YFSETQ. CDR3 region: CASSLVVDTSGEQYF. The CDR3 nucleotides read TGCGCCAGCAGCTTGGTTGTCGACACGTCGGGCGAGCAGTACTTC.

In DNA form, the CDR3 reads TGTGCCAGCAGCTTGTCCAGCGGCTACGACACCGGGGAGCTGTTTTTT. It translates to CASSLSSGYDTGELFF. The V and J genes are TRBV5-5 and TRBJ2-2; possible D gene TRBD2, 5 bases. Trimming pared 1 base from V and 3 bases from J, leaving 13 bases between. Germline CDR1 and CDR2: SGHKS and YYEKEE (reference sequence). This CDR3 is 16 amino acids long.

This chain connects TRBV7-9 to TRBJ2-5, with 8 bases lining up with TRBD2. TRBJ2-1 explains the end of the DNA better; the J call may be wrong. The germline CDR1 and CDR2 sequences are SEHNR and FQNEAQ (reference sequence). This CDR3 has 17 amino acids. The CDR3 reads CASSPSPRGSGDNEQFF. The DNA of the CDR3 is TGTGCCAGCAGCCCCTCTCCTCGGGGTAGCGGGGACAATGAGCAGTTCTTC.

The table lists this clonotype with a count of one. The J gene is TRBJ2-1, the V gene TRBV28; 9 bases fit TRBD2. CDR3 size: 17 residues. Per the germline V gene, CDR1 is MDHEN and CDR2 is SYDVKM. J was trimmed by 4 bases and V by 11 bases; bases with no gene match: 18. CDR3 in DNA: TGTGCCTGGAGTAATCCCCTACTAGCGGGCGCATACAATGAGCAGTTCTTC. The encoded protein is CAWSNPLLAGAYNEQFF. Drawing the rest from reference TRBV28 and TRBJ2-1, the complete variable domain is DVKVTQSSRYLVKRTGEKVFLECVQDMDHENMFWYRQDPGLGLRLIYFSYDVKMKEKGDIPEGYSVSREKKERFSLILESASTNQTSMYLCAWSNPLLAGAYNEQFFGPGTRLTVL.

CDR3 sequence (DNA): TGTGCCAGCAGCACCGGGGAGGGAAAGCAGTACTTC. It encodes CASSTGEGKQYF. The rearrangement joins TRBV9 to TRBJ2-4, with 7 bases that match TRBD2. V was pared by 4 bases and J by 13 bases, with 8 bases of the junction left unmatched. Per germline, CDR1 SGDLS and CDR2 YYNGEE. The CDR3 runs to 12 residues.

This clonotype was seen a handful of times. The rearrangement joins TRBV28 to TRBJ2-5; no firm D call. The J call is uncertain, as TRBJ2-7 better fits the DNA end. CDR3 length: 16 residues. Germline V CDR1 and CDR2: MDHEN, SYDVKM. The CDR3 sequence is CASSLTGMPGAYEQYF. CDR3 sequence (DNA): TGTGCCAGCAGCCTGACTGGTATGCCTGGGGCCTACGAGCAGTACTTC.

As for this clonotype: This likely comes from a read error, as the CDR3 has no conserved phenylalanine or tryptophan at its end. This chain joins TRBV28 and TRBJ2-7, with 10 bases identical to TRBD2. There are 16 residues in the CDR3. Germline assignment: CDR1 MDHEN and CDR2 SYDVKM. V trimming: 8 bases; J trimming: 1 base; junction bases outside the gene matches: 11. Here the CDR3 DNA reads TGTGCCAGCGGGCCTAGCGGGGGACTTCAATCCTACGAGCAGTACCTC. This codes for CASGPSGGLQSYEQYL.

The chain links TRBV29-1 to TRBJ2-3; TRBD1 is a possible D gene (6 bases). Between the trimmed V and J ends, which lost 3 bases and 6 bases, there was a span of 13 bases. This CDR3 is built from 13 residues. The V gene's germline CDR1 is SQVTM and CDR2 ANQGSEA. In nucleotides, the CDR3 is TGCAGCGTTGATGGGGGCTCAGGGGATACGCAGTATTTT. Translated: CSVDGGSGDTQYF.

This clonotype came up many times. The chain recombines TRBV6-5 with TRBJ2-5, with 9 bases that match TRBD1. CDR1 is MNHEY and CDR2 is SVGAGI in the germline V gene. V dropped 2 bases and J dropped 5; count of bases not matched to a gene: 9. The CDR3 consists of 16 residues. The DNA of the CDR3 is TGTGCCAGCAGTTACGCAGGACAGGGGAAGTGGGAGACCCAGTACTTC. It translates to CASSYAGQGKWETQYF.

This chain links TRBV15 with TRBJ1-1, with 12 positions matching TRBD1. V was clipped by 7 bases and J by 8 bases; unmatched bases: 5. There are 13 residues in the CDR3. Germline CDR1 reads LNHNV; CDR2 reads YYDKDF (reference sequence). The CDR3 protein is CATTGQGATEAFF. Here the CDR3 DNA reads TGTGCCACCACGGGACAGGGGGCAACGGAAGCTTTCTTT.

This clonotype was detected a few times. The chain uses TRBV6-6 and TRBJ1-1; no clear D. This CDR3 is built from 15 residues. Germline CDR1 and CDR2: MNHNY and SVGAGI (reference sequence). Trimming shortened V by 5 bases and J by 1 base, and 14 bases separated the two germline ends. The CDR3, as DNA: TGTGCCAGCAGTACCAGGACCGAAAAGAACACTGAAGCTTTCTTT. This codes for CASSTRTEKNTEAFF.

The chain uses TRBV28 and TRBJ2-7; 9 bases agree with TRBD2. Germline CDR1 is MDHEN and CDR2 is SYDVKM. This CDR3 has 15 residues. After removal of 3 bases from V and 4 bases from J, the junction contained 7 bases not matched to a gene. The CDR3, as DNA: TGTGCCAGCAGTTTGTTCCTAGCGGGGCAATACGAGCAGTACTTC. Its protein product is CASSLFLAGQYEQYF.

The chain recombines TRBV2 with TRBJ2-5, with TRBD1 matching over 10 bases. The germline gives CDR1 SNHLY, CDR2 FYNNEI. V shed 9 bases, J shed 1 base, and the junction held 8 bases outside the gene matches. This CDR3 has 15 amino acids. CDR3 in amino acids: CASDDRGQVQETQYF. The CDR3 DNA reads TGTGCCAGTGACGACAGGGGGCAAGTCCAAGAGACCCAGTACTTC.

The chain joins TRBV7-9 to TRBJ1-2; a weak D match, TRBD1 (6 bases). Trimming pared 1 base from V and 8 bases from J, leaving 11 bases between. CDR3 length equals 13 residues. The germline V gene has CDR1 SEHNR and CDR2 FQNEAQ (reference sequence). The CDR3 DNA is TGTGCCAGCAGCTTAGGGACAGATGACGGCTACACCTTC. Its protein product is CASSLGTDDGYTF.

V is TRBV5-1 and J is TRBJ1-3; D possibly corresponds to TRBD1 (5 bases). This CDR3 comprises 16 residues. The V end was cut by 0 bases, the J end by 3 bases, with 13 bases between. In germline, CDR1 is SGHRS, CDR2 YFSETQ. The CDR3 nucleotides read TGCGCCAGCAGCTTGGTTGGGGCTCGGCGTGGAAACACCATATATTTT. Its translation: CASSLVGARRGNTIYF.

This chain links TRBV7-9 with TRBJ2-3; tentative D call: TRBD2 (5 bases). CDR1 SEHNR and CDR2 FQNEAQ come from the germline V gene (reference sequence). V lost 1 base and J 2 bases, leaving 19 bases between the germline ends. The CDR3 runs 18 residues. CDR3 nucleotide sequence: TGTGCCAGCAGCTTAGGCCCTGTCCTCGCCGGGGACACAGATACGCAGTATTTT. Amino acid sequence: CASSLGPVLAGDTDTQYF.

In this sample, this clonotype turned up a few times. This rearrangement joins TRBV7-2 to TRBJ1-1, with D uncertain. Per the germline V gene, CDR1 is SGHTA and CDR2 is FQGNSA. Between the trimmed V and J ends, which lost 1 base and 3 bases, there was a span of 12 bases. This CDR3 region has 15 residues. CDR3 in DNA: TGTGCCAGCAGCTTAGACTTTCTACCGGACACTGAAGCTTTCTTT. It translates to CASSLDFLPDTEAFF.

This chain uses TRBV30 with TRBJ1-2; 7 nucleotides agree with TRBD1. The V segment lost 5 bases and the J segment 7 bases; nucleotides outside the gene matches: 7. CDR1 and CDR2 from the germline V gene are GTSNPN and SVGIG (reference sequence). CDR3 length equals 12 residues. The CDR3 bases are TGTGCCTGGGCCAAGGGGGCCCGTGGCTACACCTTC. Translation gives CAWAKGARGYTF.

This clonotype was seen ten or more times. This rearrangement joins TRBV13 to TRBJ2-7; a possible D gene is TRBD2 (6 bases). The V end was cut by 2 bases, the J end by 1 base, with 9 bases between. Germline V lookup: CDR1 PRHDT, CDR2 FYEKMQ (reference sequence). CDR3 length: 14 residues. CDR3 sequence (DNA): TGTGCCAGCAGCTTACCAGGAGGGTCCTACGAGCAGTACTTC. It codes for CASSLPGGSYEQYF.

This clonotype was seen only a few times. The rearrangement links TRBV7-2 to TRBJ2-5; tentative D call: TRBD2 (6 bases). V was clipped by 5 bases and J by 9 bases, with 19 bases between them. The CDR3 length is 14 residues. The germline V gene encodes CDR1 SGHTA and CDR2 FQGNSA. The CDR3: CASSPRSGLRAQYF. The CDR3 DNA sequence: TGTGCCAGCAGCCCCCGGAGCGGGCTCAGGGCCCAGTACTTC.

The V and J genes are TRBV13 and TRBJ2-5, with TRBD2 identical over 8 bases. The last part of the DNA fits TRBJ2-7 better; the J call may be wrong. Germline CDR1 is PRHDT and CDR2 is FYEKMQ (reference sequence). This CDR3 has 17 residues. The CDR3, as DNA: TGTGCCAGCAGAAACCTCAAGACCGGGACTAGTTCGTACGAGCAGTACTTC. This translates into CASRNLKTGTSSYEQYF.

This clonotype showed up just a few times. The J gene is TRBJ2-7, the V gene TRBV28; D perhaps matches TRBD1 (6 bases). The V gene's germline CDR1 is MDHEN and CDR2 SYDVKM. Trimming took 6 bases from V and 5 from J, leaving 14 bases between them. CDR3 length equals 13 residues. The CDR3 DNA reads as TGTGCCAGCAGCCTGACAGGCCAGCACGAGCAGTACTTC. It translates to CASSLTGQHEQYF.

The chain recombines TRBV11-2 with TRBJ2-1, with 7 bases aligning to TRBD1. The CDR3 has 15 amino acids. Germline V gives CDR1 SGHAT, CDR2 FQNNGV. Trimming cost V 4 bases and J 3 bases; bases outside gene matches: 6. The CDR3: CASSSRDRDYNEQFF. CDR3 DNA: TGTGCCAGCAGCTCCCGAGACAGGGACTACAATGAGCAGTTCTTC.

Worth noting for this clonotype: At one end, the junction sequence differs from germline, possibly due to a read error. The chain is built from TRBV12-3 or TRBV12-4 and TRBJ1-4; weak D call: TRBD1 (6 bases). CDR3 length equals 13 residues. The CDR3 DNA reads as TGCGCCAGCAGCCTGGGACACGGAGAAAAACTGTTTTTT. It codes for CASSLGHGEKLFF.

This chain joins TRBV12-3 or TRBV12-4 and TRBJ1-5; no definite D call. The V gene lost 3 bases and the J gene lost 5 bases, with 11 bases spanning the gap. The CDR3 contains 14 residues. The CDR3 is CASSFRQNYQPQHF. For the CDR3, the DNA is TGTGCCAGCAGTTTTCGGCAGAATTATCAGCCCCAGCATTTT.

The chain carries TRBV4-1 and TRBJ1-4; D unresolved. From germline, CDR1 is MGHRA and CDR2 YSYEKL. The CDR3 has 16 amino acids. Deletions cut 0 bases from V and 8 bases from J, with 16 bases between. In nucleotides, the CDR3 is TGCGCCAGCAGCCAAGAAGGTGGGAAACGGCGGGAAAAACTGTTTTTT. It yields the protein CASSQEGGKRREKLFF.

This chain links TRBV6-1 with TRBJ1-4; a weak D match, TRBD1 (6 bases). The CDR3 loop spans 15 amino acids. Between the trimmed V and J ends, which lost 5 bases and 6 bases, there was a span of 16 bases. Per the germline V gene, CDR1 is MNHNS and CDR2 is SASEGT. CDR3 coding DNA: TGTGCCAGCAGTTTGGGGGGGGCTAGGGATGAAAAACTGTTTTTT. Translated, it gives CASSLGGARDEKLFF.

In this sample, this clonotype turned up a few times. V is TRBV4-2 and J is TRBJ2-5; tentatively, D is TRBD2 (6 bases). The last part of the DNA fits TRBJ2-1 better; the J call may be wrong. Germline CDR1 LGHNA, CDR2 YNFKEQ. The CDR3 consists of 17 residues. The CDR3 sequence: CASSQMEVGGAEGEQFF. CDR3 nucleotides: TGTGCCAGCAGCCAGATGGAAGTGGGGGGAGCTGAGGGTGAGCAGTTCTTC.

The chain recombines TRBV25-1 with TRBJ2-7; D remains ambiguous. This CDR3 is built from 14 residues. Germline values: CDR1 MGHDK, CDR2 SYGVNS. V shed 10 bases and J shed 2 bases, with 18 bases lying between them. The CDR3 DNA reads as TGTGCCACCAAGTCCCACAGCGAAACCTACGAGCAGTACTTC. It codes for CATKSHSETYEQYF.